Included here is one TCR beta chain sequence, with context. The antigen this receptor binds is unknown. No base-level quality is on record; no much larger clone is a single base apart. The data belong to a study of T-cell memory formation after mild COVID-19 (dated by TCRdb to about 2021). About the investigation overall: TCR sequence clusters from the two donors were largely donor specific. In two donors, T-cell clones that expanded and contracted after mild COVID-19 were tracked by sequencing TCRalpha and TCRbeta repertoires over time. The cohort was made up of two young adult volunteers, one female and one male, who were previously healthy. Broader findings and caveats from the paper: Only a couple of mild cases were covered in the study, and larger cohorts including severe cases with pre-infection samples were considered necessary. The detection of some responding clones in pre-infection memory suggests that pre-existing cross-reactive memory T cells joined the SARS-CoV-2 response. Contracting CD4+ clones turned up mainly in the CM and EM memory subsets, whereas EMRA was where CD8+ clones were enriched. Whether the second-wave clones peaking on day 37 were SARS-CoV-2 specific was not confirmed. Clones that contracted from day 15 to 85 showed balanced CD4/CD8 phenotypes, whereas a second wave of clones that expanded from day 15 to 37 leaned towards CD4+.

There are 13 amino acids in the CDR3, from cysteine to phenylalanine inclusive. CDR3 DNA is the only sequence kept; it has 39 bases, read in frame from the first base. V is clipped by 0 bases and J by 12 bases, and the sequence between their germline boundaries is 12 bases long. From a lookup of the germline V gene, CDR1 and CDR2 are SGHRS and YFSETQ. The listed sequencing device is Illumina NovaSeq 6000. TCRalpha and TCRbeta cDNA libraries were built by 5'RACE with constant-segment primers, adding sample barcodes and unique molecular identifiers. RNA was extracted from every sample with Trizol reagent. The libraries were amplified in two PCR steps, and the second step added a second sample barcode and Illumina TruSeq adapters. Sequencing of libraries was performed on an Illumina NovaSeq with 2 x 150 bp paired-end reads. As for the authors' bioinformatics: Reads were demultiplexed and collapsed into UMI-guided consensus sequences with migec v1.2.7. Using mixcr v2.1.11, the UMI consensuses were aligned to TRA and TRB V and J templates and assembled into clonotypes. Clonotypes were classified as expanded or contracted when called significant by both edgeR and NoisET, with noise models trained on biological replicates. For edgeR calls, the cutoffs were a false discovery rate-adjusted p below 0.01 and a log2 fold-change threshold of 1. As an exploratory analysis of dynamics, max-normalized trajectories of the 1000 most abundant clonotypes were examined by PCA with hierarchical clustering. The CD4 or CD8 phenotype of responding clones was assigned using the separately sequenced CD4+ and CD8+ repertoires. The raw public data were reprocessed by TCRdb itself: fastp quality trimming at Q25, MiXCR clonotype calling, in-frame beta chains only. Rows with a matching CDR3 protein are joined into one entry that keeps the most common DNA and genes. In this record, the V and J calls reflect TCRdb's handling and not the investigators' own analysis. The sample includes around 250,000 distinct CDR3 sequences, with 15% observed a single time. The leading ten clones occupy 2.1% of the sample.

Ficoll-Paque density gradient centrifugation was used to isolate PBMCs. This receptor was obtained from an adult woman who had mild COVID-19 (a few samples of this study predate the infection). The sample titles of this study are shuffled in the database, so cell type and time point are left out; the donor was told from shared clones. The chain was built from TRBV5-1 and TRBJ1-4, with the D gene not clear enough to name. The sequenced material came from PBMCs or a T cell subset sorted from them (not recorded which). The nucleotide sequence reads TGCGCCAGCAGCTTGGTCGGAGGTCGGCAACTGTTTTTT. It specifies CASSLVGGRQLFF.